The 14 T cell receptor beta chains below were found in one sample sequenced in a study of OX40 agonist ivuxolimab in advanced cancers. Sequenced by immunoSEQ multiplex PCR; TCRdb stores in-frame clones only, minus some. The sample gives some 48,000 clones, 85% to 95% of which show up once; more than 6.5% is in the top ten. The sequencing here drew on CD4+ or CD8+ T cells sorted from blood, taken in a trial of the OX40 agonist ivuxolimab. The receptors here all came from an adult with an advanced solid tumor such as melanoma, head and neck, liver or kidney cancer.

The chain is built from TRBV4-1 and TRBJ1-4; D perhaps matches TRBD1 (6 bases). V was trimmed by 3 bases and J by 2 bases, leaving 13 bases between them. The CDR3 runs to 16 residues. Germline V CDR1 and CDR2: MGHRA, YSYEKL. The CDR3 reads CASSQAQGSTNEKLFF. The DNA for the CDR3 is TGCGCCAGCAGCCAGGCTCAGGGGTCGACTAATGAAAAACTGTTTTTT.

The rearrangement joins TRBV6-1 to TRBJ2-2; 7 positions match TRBD2. The germline gives CDR1 MNHNS, CDR2 SASEGT. Trimming took 1 base from V and 8 from J; bases not matched to a gene: 19. This CDR3 has 19 residues. Here the CDR3 DNA reads TGTGCCAGCAGTGAAGGTGCTAGCGGCCAGTCATGGATTGGAGGGGAGCTGTTTTTT. Amino acid sequence: CASSEGASGQSWIGGELFF.

The chain uses TRBV29-1 and TRBJ1-1; the D gene is possibly TRBD1 (6 bases). Germline CDR1 reads SQVTM; CDR2 reads ANQGSEA. There are 12 residues in the CDR3. V dropped 4 bases and J dropped 4 bases, with 10 bases sitting between them. As DNA, the CDR3 is TGCAGCGTTGGGGCAGGGGCCACTGAAGCTTTCTTT. Its protein is CSVGAGATEAFF.

In its sample, this clone was seen once. The chain joins TRBV7-8 to TRBJ2-1; no firm D call. Per germline, CDR1 SGHVS and CDR2 FQNEAQ. This CDR3 is built from 15 residues. The ends were cut back, 5 bases at V and 0 bases at J, with 11 bases in the middle. CDR3 protein: CASSIDTSSYNEQFF. The CDR3 DNA follows: TGTGCCAGCAGCATCGACACGAGCTCCTACAATGAGCAGTTCTTC.

The CDR3 DNA sequence: TGCGCCAGCAGCCAAGATTGGAAGACCCAGTACTTC. It is translated as CASSQDWKTQYF. This rearrangement joins TRBV4-1 to TRBJ2-5, with D hard to call. Trimming cost V 0 bases and J 6 bases, with 5 bases left between them. The length of the CDR3 is 12 residues. Per germline, CDR1 MGHRA and CDR2 YSYEKL.

Here the CDR3 reads CASMETGGMNTEAFF. The CDR3 region has the DNA TGTGCCAGTATGGAAACAGGGGGCATGAACACTGAAGCTTTCTTT. The rearrangement uses TRBV19 and TRBJ1-1; 9 nucleotides line up with TRBD1. Germline V CDR1 and CDR2: LNHDA, SQIVND (reference sequence). Trimming at V came to 7 bases and at J to 0 bases, leaving 6 bases not matched to a gene. The CDR3 loop spans 15 amino acids.

This clone was seen once. DNA of the CDR3: TGTGCCAGCAGTTCTATAGGGGGCTGGCAGCCCCAGCATTTT. Amino acids: CASSSIGGWQPQHF. The chain has TRBV6-6 and TRBJ1-5, with 7 bases aligning to TRBD1. V gave up 4 bases and J gave up 7 bases; unmatched junction bases: 7. This CDR3 is 14 amino acids long. Germline CDR1 and CDR2: MNHNY and SVGAGI (reference sequence).

The J gene is TRBJ2-3, the V gene TRBV28, with TRBD1 matching over 12 bases. Trimming cost V 8 bases and J 2 bases; bases outside gene matches: 8. Germline loops: CDR1 MDHEN, CDR2 SYDVKM. There are 16 residues in the CDR3. CDR3 bases: TGTGCCAGCTTGGGACAGGGGGCCTTCGTCACAGATACGCAGTATTTT. Residues: CASLGQGAFVTDTQYF.

The CDR3 is CATSGRPDSNSPLHF. CDR3 in DNA: TGTGCCACCAGCGGTAGACCCGACAGTAATTCACCCCTCCACTTT. The J gene is TRBJ1-6, the V gene TRBV15, with D possibly being TRBD1 (5 bases). Germline CDR1 reads LNHNV; CDR2 reads YYDKDF (reference sequence). Trimming removed 5 bases at V and 6 bases at J, with 14 bases between. The CDR3 consists of 15 residues.

This sequence joins TRBV7-9 and TRBJ2-1, with TRBD1 matching 7 bases. Germline trimming cut 5 bases from V and 4 bases from J; bases unmatched to any gene: 8. Germline V CDR1 and CDR2: SEHNR, FQNEAQ (reference sequence). The CDR3 sequence is 15 residues long. Here the CDR3 reads CASSPSRQGYNEQFF. The CDR3 DNA is TGTGCCAGCAGCCCAAGCCGACAGGGTTACAATGAGCAGTTCTTC.

The genes are TRBV2 and TRBJ1-1; 7 bases match TRBD1. Germline CDR1 and CDR2: SNHLY and FYNNEI. J lost 0 bases, V lost 6 bases, and 7 bases had no gene match. This CDR3 comprises 15 residues. CDR3 in DNA: TGTGCCAGCAGCCCCAGGACAGGCTTGAACACTGAAGCTTTCTTT. Encoded protein: CASSPRTGLNTEAFF.

DNA for the CDR3: TGTGCCAGCAGTTTTTCTACCGGGACAGGGGTCGAGACCCAGTACTTC. Its protein is CASSFSTGTGVETQYF. This chain links TRBV6-5 with TRBJ2-5; 10 bases align to TRBD1. This CDR3 spans 16 amino acids. Trimming cost V 4 bases and J 5 bases; bases outside gene matches: 10. CDR1 MNHEY and CDR2 SVGAGI come from the germline V gene.

The chain uses TRBV18 and TRBJ1-6; maybe TRBD1 (6 bases). CDR3 size: 15 residues. The V gene's germline CDR1 is KGHSH and CDR2 LQKENI. The V end lost 6 bases, the J end lost 7 bases, and 16 bases lay between the germline ends. The CDR3 is CASSSGTGSNSPLHF. Written as DNA, the CDR3 is TGTGCCAGCTCGTCGGGCACAGGGTCGAATTCACCCCTCCACTTT. The full variable domain, with the rest looked up from reference TRBV18 and TRBJ1-6, is NAGVMQNPRHLVRRRGQEARLRCSPMKGHSHVYWYRQLPEEGLKFMVYLQKENIIDESGMPKERFSAEFPKEGPSILRIQQVVRGDSAAYFCASSSGTGSNSPLHFGNGTRLTVT.

This clone was seen once. The V call is TRBV5-1, the J call TRBJ1-1; a weak D match, TRBD1 (5 bases). Trimming shortened V by 4 bases and J by 3 bases, and 16 bases separated the two germline ends. This CDR3 has 15 residues. The V gene's germline CDR1 is SGHRS and CDR2 YFSETQ. The CDR3 region has the DNA TGCGCCAGCAGCGTGACCCCAGGGTTATACACTGAAGCTTTCTTT. It is translated as CASSVTPGLYTEAFF.